The T cell receptor (beta chain) described here comes from a study of beta chain features in type 1 diabetes. As for the study in general: Examination of sorted cells across all samples involved around 98 million cells.

Blood was drawn once from each donor into heparinised tubes. The draws averaged about 0.11 L. V was shortened by 3 bases and J by 2 bases, with 14 bases between the two germline ends. This CDR3 contains 16 residues. Germline V gene sequence: CDR1 LNHDA, CDR2 SQIVND (reference sequence). Expressed TCRB transcripts were sequenced, since all the RNA that had been isolated was reverse transcribed. Roughly 3.5 million reads per sample on average were obtained from naive, central memory and regulatory T cell samples. Generated by immunoSEQ multiplex PCR, the TCRdb table keeps only in-frame clones and is missing some. Found here are about 360,000 clones, about 12% of them singletons; the top ten hold less than 0.02%. This clone was detected only a few times.

Sequenced: naive CD4+ T cells from blood. The rearrangement joins TRBV19 to TRBJ2-1, with D possibly matching TRBD1 (5 bases). The TCR originated in a man between 18 and 29 years old in good health. The CDR3 spells CASSMAARAPYNEQFF. DNA for the CDR3: TGTGCCAGTAGTATGGCTGCCAGGGCCCCCTACAATGAGCAGTTCTTC.